Below, one T cell receptor beta chain is given with its context. Its antigen is currently unknown. The data were obtained in a study of CD8 T cells in ankylosing spondylitis. Broader study findings: Within ankylosing spondylitis blood, a TCR beta motif made up of seven to nine highly homologous variants appeared to be characteristic. As reported, disease-linked clones showed significant enrichment in matched ankylosing spondylitis synovial fluid. Some of the motif variants had earlier been found in reactive arthritis patients' fluid and blood.

In making TCR beta libraries, quantitative 5'-RACE with molecular barcodes was used. Each CDR3 protein is one row after TCRdb ran MiXCR on the 5' RACE reads. The sample records about 440,000 distinct CDR3 sequences, about 15% being singletons. CDR3 length equals 16 residues. The germline V gene has CDR1 SGHTA and CDR2 FQGNSA. V shed 5 bases and J 3 bases; nucleotides not matched to a gene: 11. The receptor was derived from a male donor with ankylosing spondylitis. The sample comprised blood, either unsorted or a sorted T cell fraction (not recorded which). The chain employs TRBV7-2 and TRBJ2-7, with 9 bases fitting TRBD2. The CDR3: CASSPGSAGGGYEQYF. The CDR3 DNA reads TGTGCCAGCAGCCCGGGGTCGGCGGGAGGGGGCTACGAGCAGTACTTC.